This T cell receptor beta chain was obtained from a study of blood T cell repertoires in COVID-19. Study as a whole: The study drew acute and convalescent COVID-19 samples from the United States, Italy and Spain. Nucleic acid was either cDNA or gDNA, and it came from T cells, B-cell-depleted T cells, or PBMCs.

This clone was recorded once. Germline V gene sequence: CDR1 SGHTA, CDR2 FQGNSA. Trimming removed 1 base from V and 6 bases from J; junction bases left unmatched: 10. The CDR3 has 17 residues. In the authors' workflow: It was from reference gene primer amplification that nucleated cell counts were estimated. Repertoires were generated with immunoSEQ multiplex PCR, while TCRdb's copy carries only in-frame clones and drops some. V and J calls and clone size are copied from that table; D and trimming were computed from the DNA. This sample has 200,000 to 250,000 clones; around 80% occur once, and the top ten carry less than 3.5%.

The TCR was taken from a man aged 50 to 60 with active or convalescent COVID-19. The chain has TRBV7-2 and TRBJ2-1, with TRBD1 identical over 9 bases. The sequencing input was peripheral blood. The CDR3 region is CASSLVSHRGRSNEQFF. The CDR3 nucleotides are TGTGCCAGCAGCTTAGTTTCCCACAGGGGGCGTAGCAATGAGCAGTTCTTC.